The 16 T cell receptor beta chains given below trace back to one sample, sequenced in a study of blood T cells in healthy people across ages. It was with a sample-barcoded 5' primer and a J-beta primer mix that a second PCR of about 6 to 12 cycles was run. TCRdb re-analysed the 5' RACE reads in MiXCR, keeping a single row per CDR3 protein. Of roughly 1,700,000 distinct CDR3 sequences in the sample, 28% were seen once. Sequenced material: blood. These receptors were obtained from a woman aged 30 to 39 in good health.

In its sample, this clonotype was seen a few times. The chain carries TRBV28 and TRBJ1-5, with D uncertain. The CDR3 is made up of 14 amino acids. Germline V lookup: CDR1 MDHEN, CDR2 SYDVKM. Trimming pared 1 base from V and 4 bases from J, leaving 8 bases between. The CDR3 nucleotides are TGTGCCAGCAGTTTATATGCCCCTAATCAGCCCCAGCATTTT. It codes for CASSLYAPNQPQHF.

About this clonotype itself: Germline is not matched at one junction end, which may reflect a read error. The chain links TRBV14 to TRBJ1-1, with D possibly TRBD1 on 6 matching bases. The germline V gene encodes CDR1 SGHDN and CDR2 FVKESK. This CDR3 comprises 15 residues. CDR3 loop: CASSHLGQMNTEAFF. The CDR3 DNA follows: TGTGCCAGTAGCCATCTAGGACAGATGAACACTGAAGCTTTCTTT.

The chain couples TRBV10-3 to TRBJ2-7; 7 positions match TRBD2. This CDR3 has 12 amino acids. Germline V gene data show CDR1 as ENHRY and CDR2 as SYGVKD. V shed 8 bases and J 3 bases; nucleotides not matched to a gene: 4. The CDR3 loop reads CAISLADYEQYF. DNA for the CDR3: TGTGCCATCTCCCTAGCGGACTACGAGCAGTACTTC.

The chain recombines TRBV12-3 or TRBV12-4 with TRBJ2-7; D perhaps matches TRBD2 (6 bases). This CDR3 spans 17 amino acids. Trimming shortened V by 5 bases and J by 4 bases, and 24 bases separated the two germline ends. For the CDR3, the DNA is TGTGCCAGCAGTCCCCCGCCGGGGAAGGGACTGATTTACGAGCAGTACTTC. Residues: CASSPPPGKGLIYEQYF.

The CDR3 loop reads CASSGGLVSADTQYF. CDR3 coding DNA: TGTGCCAGCAGCGGGGGACTAGTTAGTGCAGATACGCAGTATTTT. The chain has TRBV5-4 and TRBJ2-3; 8 bases align to TRBD2. With V trimmed by 4 bases and J by 4 bases, 8 bases remained unmatched. The germline gives CDR1 SGHNT, CDR2 YYREEE (reference sequence). The CDR3 covers 15 residues.

This clonotype was observed a handful of times. The rearrangement links TRBV18 to TRBJ2-7, with 9 positions matching TRBD2. Per the germline V gene, CDR1 is KGHSH and CDR2 is LQKENI. The CDR3 is 18 amino acids. J lost 2 bases, V lost 3 bases, and 14 bases had no gene match. CDR3 DNA sequence: TGTGCCAGCTCACCTCCCTTCGTTTTGGCTAGCGGGGCCTACGAGCAGTACTTC. Translated: CASSPPFVLASGAYEQYF.

The chain joins TRBV6-5 to TRBJ2-1, with TRBD2 as a possible D gene (6 bases). With the DNA end fitting TRBJ2-7 better, the J assignment may be wrong. Germline CDR1 reads MNHEY; CDR2 reads SVGAGI. The CDR3 runs to 17 residues. The CDR3 sequence is CASSYESGGMGYNEQYF. The CDR3 DNA is TGTGCCAGCAGTTACGAGAGTGGCGGGATGGGATACAATGAGCAGTACTTC.

As concerns this clonotype: Germline is not matched at one junction end, which may reflect a read error. The gene calls are TRBV6-5 and TRBJ2-1; 8 nucleotides match TRBD1. The CDR3 extends over 13 amino acids. The germline gives CDR1 MNHEY, CDR2 SVGAGI. CDR3 residues: CASSSDRGHEQFF. In DNA, the CDR3 is TGCGCCAGCAGTTCCGACAGGGGTCATGAGCAGTTCTTC.

This clonotype was counted between two and nine times. The chain links TRBV7-2 to TRBJ2-1; D may be TRBD1 (6 bases). The V and J ends lost 5 bases and 6 bases respectively, with 20 bases between them. The CDR3 spans 16 residues. Germline V CDR1 and CDR2: SGHTA, FQGNSA. The CDR3, as DNA: TGTGCCAGCAGCCCTCCTCCGGGACAACGGGGCAATGAGCAGTTCTTC. The encoded protein is CASSPPPGQRGNEQFF.

The rearrangement links TRBV12-3 or TRBV12-4 to TRBJ2-7; 9 nucleotides match TRBD2. The CDR3 runs to 14 residues. With 5 bases clipped from V and 6 bases from J, the junction kept 8 bases outside the gene matches. Here the CDR3 reads CASSDLSGGGEQYF. CDR3 in DNA: TGTGCCAGCAGTGATCTTAGCGGGGGAGGCGAGCAGTACTTC.

This clonotype was counted only a few times. This chain links TRBV6-2 or TRBV6-3 with TRBJ2-6; a weak D match, TRBD2 (6 bases). Germline CDR1 MNHEY, CDR2 SVGEGT. V was trimmed by 7 bases and J by 13 bases, leaving 17 bases between them. The CDR3 is made up of 13 amino acids. CDR3 amino acids: CASTEGGEAVLTF. The CDR3 nucleotides read TGTGCCAGCACCGAGGGAGGCGAGGCGGTCCTGACTTTC.

Turning to this clonotype: Just one base apart from a much larger clone, this may be a read error. The CDR3 here is CALSAGIYNERFF. The CDR3 coding sequence is TGTGCCCTCTCCGCGGGGATCTACAATGAGCGGTTCTTC. This sequence joins TRBV7-9 and TRBJ2-1, with TRBD2 as a possible D gene (6 bases). The CDR3 loop spans 13 amino acids. In germline, CDR1 is SEHNR, CDR2 FQNEAQ (reference sequence).

A remark on this clonotype: Sequence at one end of the junction differs from germline and may be a read error. The CDR3, as DNA: TGTGTCAGCAGTATAGGCCAGACCTACGAGCAGTTCTTC. Translated, it gives CVSSIGQTYEQFF. The chain joins TRBV12-3 or TRBV12-4 to TRBJ2-1; D remains unclear. The CDR3 runs to 13 residues.

V and J are TRBV5-1 and TRBJ2-1, with 8 bases aligning to TRBD1. CDR1 is SGHRS, CDR2 YFSETQ, per germline. The V gene end was trimmed by 4 bases and the J gene end by 7 bases; junction bases not matched to a gene: 16. The CDR3 length is 17 residues. CDR3 DNA: TGCGCCAGCAGCCCCCGTCCTGACAGGGGCGGGCGGAATGAGCAGTTCTTC. Translated, it gives CASSPRPDRGGRNEQFF.

This clonotype was seen at least ten times. The V call is TRBV6-2 or TRBV6-3, the J call TRBJ2-7; 7 bases agree with TRBD1. J was trimmed by 5 bases and V by 7 bases; bases with no gene match: 11. Looked up from germline, CDR1 is MNHEY and CDR2 is SVGEGT. The CDR3 runs 14 residues. The CDR3 sequence: CASKKTGMVDEQYF. The CDR3 DNA reads TGTGCCAGCAAGAAGACAGGGATGGTCGACGAGCAGTACTTC.

This clonotype occurred many times. The chain joins TRBV9 to TRBJ2-3, with 7 bases fitting TRBD2. With 0 bases clipped from V and 4 bases from J, the junction kept 8 bases outside the gene matches. This CDR3 is 16 amino acids long. The V gene's germline CDR1 is SGDLS and CDR2 YYNGEE. The CDR3 DNA sequence: TGTGCCAGCAGCGTAGTAGCAGGTGGGGGGGCAGATACGCAGTATTTT. It encodes CASSVVAGGGADTQYF.